This is a list of T cell receptor beta chains from one sample in a study of CD8 T cells in ankylosing spondylitis. Each CDR3 protein gets one entry after TCRdb re-called the 5' RACE reads with MiXCR. This sample has about 450,000 distinct CDR3 sequences, with 25% to 30% found just once. The sequenced material came from blood, either unsorted or a sorted T cell fraction (not recorded which). The receptors originated from a male donor with ankylosing spondylitis. Both conserved end residues are part of each CDR3. The D gene is left open where the match is weak. The size of a clone is reported for some rows only, either as once, few or many, or as a class for expanded clones.

>TRBJ1-3|NA|NA|TRBV6-1
TGTGCCAGCAGTCGACAGGTCTACTCTGGAAACACCATATATTTT
CASSRQVYSGNTIYF
>TRBJ1-2|NA|NA|TRBV29-1
TGCAGCGTAGGATGGGACTATGGCTACACCTTC
CSVGWDYGYTF
>TRBJ2-2|few|NA|TRBV2
TGTGCCAGCAGTGTTCCGGGACCGGAGGACACCGGGGAGCTGTTTTTT
CASSVPGPEDTGELFF
>TRBJ2-1|NA|TRBD2|TRBV7-7
TGTGCCAGCAGCGCCGGGAGGGGCGATGAGCAGTTCTTC
CASSAGRGDEQFF
>TRBJ2-5|few|TRBD2|TRBV29-1
TGCAGCGTTGGTCTAGCGGTTCAAGAGACCCAGTACTTC
CSVGLAVQETQYF
>TRBJ1-5|few|NA|TRBV3-1
TGTGCCAGCAGCCAAGAGGGGTACAATCAGCCCCAGCATTTT
CASSQEGYNQPQHF
>TRBJ2-1|many|NA|TRBV7-8
TGTGCCAGCAGCCCACGTGAAGGGGGTGAGCAGTTCTTC
CASSPREGGEQFF
>TRBJ1-3|NA|TRBD1|TRBV11-3
TGTGCCAGCAGCTTTGGACAGGAAGGAAACACCATATATTTT
CASSFGQEGNTIYF
>TRBJ2-3|NA|NA|TRBV20-1
TGCAGTGCACTACGGGATACGCAGTATTTT
CSALRDTQYF
>TRBJ1-5|many|NA|TRBV20-1
TGCAGTGCCCAGAGGGGCCGAAATAGCAATCAGCCCCAGCATTTT
CSAQRGRNSNQPQHF
>TRBJ1-5|few|NA|TRBV19
TGTGCCAGTAGTATCAGGTGGCGGGAAGCCCAGCATTTT
CASSIRWREAQHF
>TRBJ2-1|NA|TRBD1|TRBV7-2
TGTGCCAGCAGCCCCGATACCGGGACAGGATTGCAGTTCTTC
CASSPDTGTGLQFF
>TRBJ2-5|NA|TRBD1|TRBV29-1
TGCAGCGTTGAGAGGGACAGGGGGCGTAGAGAGACCCAGTACTTC
CSVERDRGRRETQYF
>TRBJ2-3|NA|TRBD1|TRBV5-1
TGCGCCAGCAGCCTCGGCGGACAGGGTCAAGATACGCAGTATTTT
CASSLGGQGQDTQYF
>TRBJ1-1|NA|NA|TRBV3-1
TGTGCCAGCAGCCAAGAGGTCGTGGGTACTGAAGCTTTCTTT
CASSQEVVGTEAFF
>TRBJ2-7|NA|TRBD2|TRBV12-3/TRBV12-4
TGTGCCAGCAGTTTAGGGACTAGCGCCAACGAGCAGTACTTC
CASSLGTSANEQYF
>TRBJ2-6|NA|NA|TRBV21-1
NA
CASSPWGTGAGANVLTF
>TRBJ2-6|NA|NA|TRBV2
TGTGCCAGCATTATTTCTGGGGCCAACGTCCTGACTTTC
CASIISGANVLTF
>TRBJ2-1|many|NA|TRBV5-1
TGCGCCAGCAGCTTGCCCGGAGACGCGCAGTTCTTC
CASSLPGDAQFF
>TRBJ2-2|few|NA|TRBV6-1
TGTGCCATCTCGGGTCTAGCCCACACCGGGGAGCTGTTTTTT
CAISGLAHTGELFF